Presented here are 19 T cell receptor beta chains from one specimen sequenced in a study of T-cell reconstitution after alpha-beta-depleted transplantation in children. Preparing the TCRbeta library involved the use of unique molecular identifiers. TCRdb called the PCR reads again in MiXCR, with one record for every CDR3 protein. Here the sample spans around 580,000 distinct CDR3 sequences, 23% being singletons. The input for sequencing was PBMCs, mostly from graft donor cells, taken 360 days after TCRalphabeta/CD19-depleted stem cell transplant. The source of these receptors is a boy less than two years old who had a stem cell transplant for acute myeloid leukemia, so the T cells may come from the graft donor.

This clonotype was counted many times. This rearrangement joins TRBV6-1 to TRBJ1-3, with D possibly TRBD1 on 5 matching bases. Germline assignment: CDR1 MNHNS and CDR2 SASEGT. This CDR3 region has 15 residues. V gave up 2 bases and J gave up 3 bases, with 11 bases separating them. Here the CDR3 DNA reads TGTGCCAGCAGTGAAATGGAGGGGCATGGAAACACCATATATTTT. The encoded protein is CASSEMEGHGNTIYF.

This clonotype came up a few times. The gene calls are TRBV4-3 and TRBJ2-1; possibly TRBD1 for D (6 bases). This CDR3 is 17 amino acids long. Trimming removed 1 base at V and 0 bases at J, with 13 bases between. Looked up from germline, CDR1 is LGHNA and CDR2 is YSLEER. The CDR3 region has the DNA TGCGCCAGCAGCCAAGGGTTCAACAGGGACTCCTACAATGAGCAGTTCTTC. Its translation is CASSQGFNRDSYNEQFF.

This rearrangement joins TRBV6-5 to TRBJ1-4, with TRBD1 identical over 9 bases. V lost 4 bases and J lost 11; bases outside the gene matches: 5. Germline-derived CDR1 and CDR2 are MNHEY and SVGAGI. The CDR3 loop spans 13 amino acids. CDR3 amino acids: CASSSPDRGKLFF. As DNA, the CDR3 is TGTGCCAGCAGTTCCCCGGACAGGGGCAAACTGTTTTTT.

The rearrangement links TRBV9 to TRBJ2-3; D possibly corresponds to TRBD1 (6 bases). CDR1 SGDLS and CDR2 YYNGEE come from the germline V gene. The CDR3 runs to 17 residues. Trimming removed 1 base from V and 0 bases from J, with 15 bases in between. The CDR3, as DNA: TGTGCCAGCAGCGTAATGGGGGCAGCGTCCAGCACAGATACGCAGTATTTT. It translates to CASSVMGAASSTDTQYF.

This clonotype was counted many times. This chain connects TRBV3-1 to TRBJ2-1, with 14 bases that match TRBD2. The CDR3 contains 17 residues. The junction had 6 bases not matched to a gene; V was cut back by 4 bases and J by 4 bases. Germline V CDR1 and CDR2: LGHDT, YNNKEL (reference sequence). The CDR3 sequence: CASSRRLAGGKYNEQFF. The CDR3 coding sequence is TGTGCCAGCAGCCGTCGACTAGCGGGGGGGAAATACAATGAGCAGTTCTTC.

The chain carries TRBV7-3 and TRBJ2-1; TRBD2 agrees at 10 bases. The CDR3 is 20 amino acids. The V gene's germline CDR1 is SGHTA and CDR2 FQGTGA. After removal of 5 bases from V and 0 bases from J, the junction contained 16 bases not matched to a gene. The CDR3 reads CASSPTLGSGGPSSYNEQFF. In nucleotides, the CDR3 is TGTGCCAGCAGCCCCACGTTGGGTAGCGGGGGGCCCAGCTCCTACAATGAGCAGTTCTTC.

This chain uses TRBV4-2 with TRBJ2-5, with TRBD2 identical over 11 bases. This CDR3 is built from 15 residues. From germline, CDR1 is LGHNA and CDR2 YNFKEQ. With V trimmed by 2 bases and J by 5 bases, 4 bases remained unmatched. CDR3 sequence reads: CASSQSSGGRETQYF. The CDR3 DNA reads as TGTGCCAGCAGCCAATCTAGCGGGGGGAGGGAGACCCAGTACTTC.

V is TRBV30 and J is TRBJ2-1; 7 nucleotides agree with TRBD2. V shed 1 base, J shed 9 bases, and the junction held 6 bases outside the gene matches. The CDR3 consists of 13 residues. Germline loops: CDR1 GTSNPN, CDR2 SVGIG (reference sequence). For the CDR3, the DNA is TGTGCCTGGAGTGGGACTAGTAAGGCTGAGCAGTTCTTC. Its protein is CAWSGTSKAEQFF.

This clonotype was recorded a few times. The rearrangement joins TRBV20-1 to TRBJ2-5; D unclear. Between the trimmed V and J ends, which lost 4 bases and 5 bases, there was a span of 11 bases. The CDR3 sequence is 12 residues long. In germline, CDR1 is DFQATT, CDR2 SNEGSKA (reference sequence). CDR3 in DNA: TGCAGTGCTATGAAATTCTCGGAGACCCAGTACTTC. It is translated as CSAMKFSETQYF.

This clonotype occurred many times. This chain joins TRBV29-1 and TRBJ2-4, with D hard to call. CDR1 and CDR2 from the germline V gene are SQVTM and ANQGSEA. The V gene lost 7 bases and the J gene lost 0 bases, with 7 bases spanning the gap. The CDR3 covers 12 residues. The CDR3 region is CSGLLAKNIQYF. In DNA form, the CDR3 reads TGCAGCGGGTTACTAGCCAAAAACATTCAGTACTTC. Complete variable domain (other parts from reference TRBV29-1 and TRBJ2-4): SAVISQKPSRDICQRGTSLTIQCQVDSQVTMMFWYRQQPGQSLTLIATANQGSEATYESGFVIDKFPISRPNLTFSTLTVSNMSPEDSSIYLCSGLLAKNIQYFGAGTRLSVL.

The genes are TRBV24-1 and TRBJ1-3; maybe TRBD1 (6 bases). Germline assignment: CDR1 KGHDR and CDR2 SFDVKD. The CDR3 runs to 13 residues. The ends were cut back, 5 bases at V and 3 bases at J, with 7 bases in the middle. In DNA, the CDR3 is TGTGCCACCAGTGCCAGGGGTGGAAACACCATATATTTT. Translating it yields CATSARGGNTIYF.

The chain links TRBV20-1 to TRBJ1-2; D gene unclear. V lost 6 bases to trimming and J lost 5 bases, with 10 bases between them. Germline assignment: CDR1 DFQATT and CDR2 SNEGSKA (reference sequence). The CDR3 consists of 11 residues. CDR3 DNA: TGCAGTGCCCCACGGACTTATGGCTACACCTTC. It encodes CSAPRTYGYTF.

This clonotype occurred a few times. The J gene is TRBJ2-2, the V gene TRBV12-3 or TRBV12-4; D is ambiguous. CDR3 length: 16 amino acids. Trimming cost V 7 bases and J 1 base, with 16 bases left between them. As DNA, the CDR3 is TGTGCCAGCAAACCCCTCCAGCGAGGGAACACCGGGGAGCTGTTTTTT. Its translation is CASKPLQRGNTGELFF.

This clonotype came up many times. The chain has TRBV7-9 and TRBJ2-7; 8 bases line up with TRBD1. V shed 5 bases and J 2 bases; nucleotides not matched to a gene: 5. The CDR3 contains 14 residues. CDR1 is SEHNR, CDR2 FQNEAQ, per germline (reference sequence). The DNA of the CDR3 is TGTGCCAGCAGCCTGGACAGGGTTACCTACGAGCAGTACTTC. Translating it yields CASSLDRVTYEQYF.

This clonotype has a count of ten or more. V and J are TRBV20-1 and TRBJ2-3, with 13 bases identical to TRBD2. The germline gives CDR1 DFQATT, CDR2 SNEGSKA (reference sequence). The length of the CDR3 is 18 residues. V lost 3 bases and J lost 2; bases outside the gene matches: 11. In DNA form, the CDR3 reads TGCAGTGCTAGTTCTGCAACTAGCGGGGGGGCGGTCACAGATACGCAGTATTTT. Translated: CSASSATSGGAVTDTQYF.

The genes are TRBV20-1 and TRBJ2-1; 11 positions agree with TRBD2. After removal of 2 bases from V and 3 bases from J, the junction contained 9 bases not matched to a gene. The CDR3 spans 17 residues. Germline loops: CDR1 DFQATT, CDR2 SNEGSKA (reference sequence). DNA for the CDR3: TGCAGTGCTAGACGCTCTAGCGGGGGGCCCTACTACAATGAGCAGTTCTTC. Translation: CSARRSSGGPYYNEQFF.

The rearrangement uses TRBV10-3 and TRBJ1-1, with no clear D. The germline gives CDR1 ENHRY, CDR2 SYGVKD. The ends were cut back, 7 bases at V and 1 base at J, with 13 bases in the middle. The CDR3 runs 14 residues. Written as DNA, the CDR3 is TGTGCCATCACCGCCAACTGGGAGAACACTGAAGCTTTCTTT. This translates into CAITANWENTEAFF.

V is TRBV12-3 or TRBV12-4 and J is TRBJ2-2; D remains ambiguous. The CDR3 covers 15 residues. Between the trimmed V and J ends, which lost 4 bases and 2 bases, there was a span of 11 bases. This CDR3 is CASSSRVTNTGELFF. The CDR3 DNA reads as TGTGCCAGCAGTTCAAGGGTTACCAACACCGGGGAGCTGTTTTTT.

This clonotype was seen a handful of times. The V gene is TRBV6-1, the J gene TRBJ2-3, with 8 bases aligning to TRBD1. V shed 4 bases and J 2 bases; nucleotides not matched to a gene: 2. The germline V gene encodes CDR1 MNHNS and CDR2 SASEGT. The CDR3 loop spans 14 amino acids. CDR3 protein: CASSGTGTTDTQYF. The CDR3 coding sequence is TGTGCCAGCAGTGGGACAGGGACCACAGATACGCAGTATTTT.